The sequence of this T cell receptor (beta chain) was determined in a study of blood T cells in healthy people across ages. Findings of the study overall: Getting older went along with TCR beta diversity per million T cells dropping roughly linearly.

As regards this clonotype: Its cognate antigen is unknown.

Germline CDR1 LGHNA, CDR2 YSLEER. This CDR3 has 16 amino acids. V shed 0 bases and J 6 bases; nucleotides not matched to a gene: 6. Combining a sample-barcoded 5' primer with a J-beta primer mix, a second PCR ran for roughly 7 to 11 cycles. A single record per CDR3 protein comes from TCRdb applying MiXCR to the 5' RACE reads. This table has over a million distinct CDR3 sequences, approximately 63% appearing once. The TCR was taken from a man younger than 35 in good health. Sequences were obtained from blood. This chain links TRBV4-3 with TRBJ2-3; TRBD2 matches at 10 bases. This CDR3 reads CASSQDRLAGVDTQYF. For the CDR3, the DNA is TGCGCCAGCAGCCAAGATCGGCTAGCGGGGGTGGATACGCAGTATTTT.